This T cell receptor beta chain is from a study of neurological immune-mediated disorders. Study-level points and caveats: Any association between clinical or MRI features and the multiple sclerosis repertoire cluster was absent. Sharing of CDR3 amino acid sequences among expanded clones across subjects was absent, suggesting private repertoires in all groups.

TCRdb reprocessed the 5' RACE reads via MiXCR and lists one record per CDR3 protein. The sample has 87,000 or so distinct CDR3 sequences; under 4.5% are singletons. A remark on this clonotype: The antigen is undetermined. One end of the junction varies from germline; a read error may be responsible.

The CDR3 spans 14 residues. CDR1 SEHNR and CDR2 FQNEAQ come from the germline V gene (reference sequence). The chain couples TRBV7-9 to TRBJ1-6; no clear D. The sequenced material came from PBMCs. The TCR originated in a woman between 45 and 60 years old with multiple sclerosis. CDR3 sequence (DNA): TGTGCCAGCAGTCTTGGAGGTGGCGGTTCAACCCTCAACTTT. This sequence encodes CASSLGGGGSTLNF.